The clone carrying this TCR beta chain has only one observation. The antigen remains undetermined. Profiling relied on immunoSEQ multiplex PCR, and the TCRdb table lists in-frame clones only, not all of them. Of approximately 100,000 clones listed, more than 85% are singletons. Germline-derived CDR1 and CDR2 are SQVTM and ANQGSEA. The V end was cut by 3 bases, the J end by 3 bases, with 15 bases between. CDR3 size: 14 residues. The source of the sample is a study of T cell responses to AZD1222 COVID-19 vaccine. Across the whole study: Pooling of second doses given at about 4 or about 12 weeks was done.

General observations from the study: Clonal diversity was possibly underestimated, and the donors were mostly white British, with more females. Vaccine-related CD4 TCRs covered spike, predominating at 160-218 and 743-854.

This sample comprised peripheral blood, obtained on day 0 of AZD1222 vaccination. The clonotype originates from an adult in good health. The chain is built from TRBV29-1 and TRBJ2-7; D unclear. This chain's CDR3 is CSVDPADTVYEQYF. The DNA of the CDR3 is TGCAGCGTTGACCCCGCAGACACAGTCTACGAGCAGTACTTC.